These 13 T cell receptor beta chains were all obtained from the same sample, sequenced in a study of cytomegalovirus exposure and HLA in healthy donors. The PCR contained 60 Vbeta and 13 Jbeta primers. Some clones are missing from TCRdb's copy, which holds only in-frame ones; the method was immunoSEQ multiplex PCR. The sample comprises 90,000 or so clones, roughly 80% of which are singletons, and approximately 23% rests with the top ten. The sequenced sample consisted of PBMCs. The receptors here all came from a woman in her forties or fifties in good health and CMV-seropositive.

This chain uses TRBV2 with TRBJ1-5; D gene uncertain. The CDR3 runs to 13 residues. Germline V gene lookup returns CDR1 SNHLY and CDR2 FYNNEI. Deletions cut 5 bases from V and 2 bases from J, with 7 bases between. CDR3 DNA: TGTGCCAGCAGTCGGCAGGGCAATCAGCCCCAGCATTTT. Translating gives CASSRQGNQPQHF.

This chain connects TRBV18 to TRBJ1-1, with D perhaps TRBD1 (5 bases). The CDR3 is 15 amino acids. The germline gives CDR1 KGHSH, CDR2 LQKENI. Trimming left V 2 bases short and J 4 bases short, with 14 bases between. The CDR3, as DNA: TGTGCCAGCTCACCAGAGAGCAGGGCCAGCACTGAAGCTTTCTTT. Protein sequence: CASSPESRASTEAFF.

The chain has TRBV7-9 and TRBJ1-1; D gene unclear. V was clipped by 0 bases and J by 1 base, with 12 bases between them. The germline CDR1 and CDR2 sequences are SEHNR and FQNEAQ (reference sequence). CDR3 size: 16 residues. The DNA for the CDR3 is TGTGCCAGCAGCTTAGCGCGAGTGAGATCGAACACTGAAGCTTTCTTT. It translates to CASSLARVRSNTEAFF.

The V and J genes are TRBV20-1 and TRBJ1-1; D possibly corresponds to TRBD1 (5 bases). The V end lost 5 bases, the J end lost 6 bases, and 10 bases lay between the germline ends. Germline V gene sequence: CDR1 DFQATT, CDR2 SNEGSKA (reference sequence). There are 11 residues in the CDR3. The CDR3 region is CSALPRAEAFF. The CDR3 region has the DNA TGCAGTGCTTTGCCCAGGGCTGAAGCTTTCTTT.

The chain recombines TRBV5-1 with TRBJ2-7; 10 bases agree with TRBD2. V lost 2 bases, J lost 4 bases, and 12 bases stayed unmatched. CDR3 size: 17 residues. The germline V gene encodes CDR1 SGHRS and CDR2 YFSETQ. The CDR3 region has the DNA TGCGCCAGCAGCTTTAAAAGACCTAGCGGGGGAATTTACGAGCAGTACTTC. Translating it yields CASSFKRPSGGIYEQYF.

The chain is built from TRBV5-5 and TRBJ2-1; D unresolved. The germline V and J ends were trimmed by 2 bases and 1 base, with 13 bases remaining between them. CDR1 SGHKS and CDR2 YYEKEE come from the germline V gene (reference sequence). The CDR3 is made up of 16 amino acids. The CDR3 DNA is TGTGCCAGCAGCTTTCACGGAGTAGGTTCCTACAATGAGCAGTTCTTC. Translating gives CASSFHGVGSYNEQFF.

This rearrangement joins TRBV7-8 to TRBJ2-1, with no clear D. Trimming took off 6 bases at V and 8 bases at J, with 11 bases between the two ends. The germline gives CDR1 SGHVS, CDR2 FQNEAQ. This CDR3 is built from 12 residues. The CDR3 coding sequence is TGTGCCAGCAGACCACTCGGGTATGAGCAGTTCTTC. Residues: CASRPLGYEQFF.

The rearrangement uses TRBV15 and TRBJ2-7; TRBD1 aligns across 7 bases. Per germline, CDR1 LNHNV and CDR2 YYDKDF (reference sequence). Unmatched junction bases numbered 5, after V lost 1 base and J lost 5 bases. This CDR3 region has 14 residues. In DNA, the CDR3 is TGTGCCACCAGCAGAGGGCCGGGACAGAACGAGCAGTACTTC. This encodes CATSRGPGQNEQYF.

Concerning this clone itself: Other DNA variants within this sample encode the same CDR3. The gene calls are TRBV6-5 and TRBJ2-2; D call uncertain. The length of the CDR3 is 12 residues. Trimming took 5 bases from V and 2 from J, leaving 3 bases between them. Germline-derived CDR1 and CDR2 are MNHEY and SVGAGI. The DNA for the CDR3 is TGTGCCAGCAGTCAAAACACCGGGGAGCTGTTTTTT. It specifies CASSQNTGELFF.

This rearrangement joins TRBV25-1 to TRBJ2-3, with 8 bases matching TRBD2. In germline, CDR1 is MGHDK, CDR2 SYGVNS. V lost 2 bases, J lost 5 bases, and 12 bases stayed unmatched. The CDR3 has 17 amino acids. The CDR3 loop reads CASSELAPTSGKDTQYF. In nucleotides, the CDR3 is TGTGCCAGCAGTGAACTTGCACCCACTAGCGGAAAAGATACGCAGTATTTT.

The chain employs TRBV7-6 and TRBJ1-5; TRBD1 aligns across 8 bases. Germline CDR1 SGHVS, CDR2 FNYEAQ. Trimming cost V 6 bases and J 3 bases; bases outside gene matches: 7. CDR3 size: 15 residues. As DNA, the CDR3 is TGTGCCAGCAGTAAACAGGGGGGACACAATCAGCCCCAGCATTTT. It translates to CASSKQGGHNQPQHF.

This clone was detected once. The genes are TRBV5-4 and TRBJ1-1; D perhaps matches TRBD1 (6 bases). Trimming stripped 2 bases from V and 8 bases from J, with 7 bases between. The CDR3 sequence is 11 residues long. Germline V lookup: CDR1 SGHNT, CDR2 YYREEE (reference sequence). The CDR3 spells CASSFQGEAFF. The CDR3, as DNA: TGTGCCAGCAGCTTCCAGGGGGAAGCTTTCTTT.

This clone was detected a few times. The rearrangement joins TRBV9 to TRBJ2-2, with 7 bases lining up with TRBD2. Germline V gene data show CDR1 as SGDLS and CDR2 as YYNGEE. CDR3 size: 15 residues. After removal of 0 bases from V and 4 bases from J, the junction contained 3 bases not matched to a gene. CDR3 in amino acids: CASSVGRGVTGELFF. The DNA of the CDR3 is TGTGCCAGCAGCGTAGGCCGGGGGGTCACCGGGGAGCTGTTTTTT.